This T cell receptor (beta chain) comes out of a study of Ad26.COV2.S vaccination and SARS-CoV-2 variants. On the study more broadly: Ad26.COV2.S, an intramuscular injection, was given once or twice 56 days apart.

Sample treatment: 15 to 20 received Ad26.COV2.S at low or high dose, single or two shots; several received placebo; per-sample allocation not given. The investigators took samples on day 63 after the first vaccine or placebo injection. In Boston, the donor was an adult between 18-55 years of age. This clone appeared a single time. Trimming cost V 5 bases and J 3 bases; bases outside gene matches: 12. The CDR3 loop spans 16 amino acids. Germline CDR1 is SQVTM and CDR2 is ANQGSEA. Profiled with immunoSEQ multiplex PCR; TCRdb holds only in-frame clones, not every one. The repertoire has approximately 460,000 clones, about 88% of them found once; the top ten carry about 1.5%.

The sample in question was peripheral blood, obtained in a trial of Ad26.COV2.S vaccine versus placebo. The chain has TRBV29-1 and TRBJ2-3, with 9 bases aligning to TRBD1. This clonotype was obtained from a person between 18 and 59 years old who received the Ad26.COV2.S COVID-19 vaccine or a placebo. The CDR3 coding sequence is TGCAGCGTTCATGGGGACAGGGATTTGGGGACAGATACGCAGTATTTT. Its translation: CSVHGDRDLGTDTQYF.